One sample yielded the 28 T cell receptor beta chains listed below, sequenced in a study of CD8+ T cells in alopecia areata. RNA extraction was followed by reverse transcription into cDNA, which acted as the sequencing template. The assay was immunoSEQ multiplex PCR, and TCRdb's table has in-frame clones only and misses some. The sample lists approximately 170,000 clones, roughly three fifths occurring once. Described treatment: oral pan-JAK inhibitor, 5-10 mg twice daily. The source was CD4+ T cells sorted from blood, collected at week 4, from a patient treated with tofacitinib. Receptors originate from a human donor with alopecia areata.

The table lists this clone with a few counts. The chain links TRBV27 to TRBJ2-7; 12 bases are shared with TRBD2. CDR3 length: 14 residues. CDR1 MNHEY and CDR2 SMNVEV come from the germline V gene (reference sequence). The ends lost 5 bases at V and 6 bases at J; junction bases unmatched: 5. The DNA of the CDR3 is TGTGCCAGCAGTCCTAGCGGGAGGGTGGTCGAGCAGTACTTC. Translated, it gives CASSPSGRVVEQYF.

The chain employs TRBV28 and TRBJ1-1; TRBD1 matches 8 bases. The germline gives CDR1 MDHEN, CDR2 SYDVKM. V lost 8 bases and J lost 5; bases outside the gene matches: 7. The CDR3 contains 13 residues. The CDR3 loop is CASRHRGRTEAFF. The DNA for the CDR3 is TGTGCCAGCCGCCACAGGGGGAGGACTGAAGCTTTCTTT. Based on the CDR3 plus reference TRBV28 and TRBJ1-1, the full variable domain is DVKVTQSSRYLVKRTGEKVFLECVQDMDHENMFWYRQDPGLGLRLIYFSYDVKMKEKGDIPEGYSVSREKKERFSLILESASTNQTSMYLCASRHRGRTEAFFGQGTRLTVV.

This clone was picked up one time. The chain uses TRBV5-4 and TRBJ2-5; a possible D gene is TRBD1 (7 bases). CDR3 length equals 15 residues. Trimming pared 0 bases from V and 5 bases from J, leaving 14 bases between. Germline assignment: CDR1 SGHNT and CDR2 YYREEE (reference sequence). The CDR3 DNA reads TGTGCCAGCAGCTTGGAAGACCCAGGGGGGGAGACCCAGTACTTC. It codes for CASSLEDPGGETQYF.

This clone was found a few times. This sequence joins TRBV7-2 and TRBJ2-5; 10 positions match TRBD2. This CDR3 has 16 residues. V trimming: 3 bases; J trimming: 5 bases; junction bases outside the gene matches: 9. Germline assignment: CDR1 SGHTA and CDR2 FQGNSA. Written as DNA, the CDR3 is TGTGCCAGCAGCTTTTTGCTAGCGGGGGCCCGGGAGACCCAGTACTTC. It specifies CASSFLLAGARETQYF.

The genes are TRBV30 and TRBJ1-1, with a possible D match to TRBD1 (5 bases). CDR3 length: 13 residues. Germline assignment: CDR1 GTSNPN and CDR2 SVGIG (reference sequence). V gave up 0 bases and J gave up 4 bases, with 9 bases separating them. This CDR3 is CAWSVTGPTEAFF. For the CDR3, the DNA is TGTGCCTGGAGTGTAACGGGGCCCACTGAAGCTTTCTTT.

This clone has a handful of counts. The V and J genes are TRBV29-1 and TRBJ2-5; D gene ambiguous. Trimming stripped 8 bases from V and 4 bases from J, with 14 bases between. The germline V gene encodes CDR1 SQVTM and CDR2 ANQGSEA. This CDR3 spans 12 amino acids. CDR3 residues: CSTDNPAETQYF. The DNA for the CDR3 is TGCAGCACAGACAACCCAGCAGAGACCCAGTACTTC. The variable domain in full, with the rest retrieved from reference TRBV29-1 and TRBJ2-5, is SAVISQKPSRDICQRGTSLTIQCQVDSQVTMMFWYRQQPGQSLTLIATANQGSEATYESGFVIDKFPISRPNLTFSTLTVSNMSPEDSSIYLCSTDNPAETQYFGPGTRLLVL.

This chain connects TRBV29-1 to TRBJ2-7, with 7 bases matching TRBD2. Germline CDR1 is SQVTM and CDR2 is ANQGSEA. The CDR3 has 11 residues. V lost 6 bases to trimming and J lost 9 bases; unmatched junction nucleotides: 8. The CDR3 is CSVRTSWGQYF. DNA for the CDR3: TGCAGCGTACGGACTAGTTGGGGGCAGTACTTC.

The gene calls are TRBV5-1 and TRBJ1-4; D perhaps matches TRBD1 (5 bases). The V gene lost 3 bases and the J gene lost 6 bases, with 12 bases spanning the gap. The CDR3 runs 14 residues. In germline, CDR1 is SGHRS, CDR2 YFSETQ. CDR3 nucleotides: TGCGCCAGCAGCTCGACAGTTACCCATGAAAAACTGTTTTTT. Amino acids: CASSSTVTHEKLFF.

The CDR3 nucleotides are TGCAGCGTTGGACCAGGGTTATCTAATGAAAAACTGTTTTTT. Protein sequence: CSVGPGLSNEKLFF. The V and J genes are TRBV29-1 and TRBJ1-4; D might be TRBD1 (5 bases). The germline gives CDR1 SQVTM, CDR2 ANQGSEA. V dropped 4 bases and J dropped 3 bases, with 12 bases sitting between them. The length of the CDR3 is 14 residues.

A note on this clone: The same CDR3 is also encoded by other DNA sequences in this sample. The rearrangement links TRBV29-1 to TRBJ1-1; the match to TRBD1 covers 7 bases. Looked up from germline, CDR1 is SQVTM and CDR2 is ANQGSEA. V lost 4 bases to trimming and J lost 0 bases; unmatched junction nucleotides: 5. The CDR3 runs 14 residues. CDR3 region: CSVVLDRVNTEAFF. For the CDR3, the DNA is TGCAGCGTTGTCCTCGACAGGGTGAACACTGAAGCTTTCTTT. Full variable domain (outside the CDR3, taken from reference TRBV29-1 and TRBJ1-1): SAVISQKPSRDICQRGTSLTIQCQVDSQVTMMFWYRQQPGQSLTLIATANQGSEATYESGFVIDKFPISRPNLTFSTLTVSNMSPEDSSIYLCSVVLDRVNTEAFFGQGTRLTVV.

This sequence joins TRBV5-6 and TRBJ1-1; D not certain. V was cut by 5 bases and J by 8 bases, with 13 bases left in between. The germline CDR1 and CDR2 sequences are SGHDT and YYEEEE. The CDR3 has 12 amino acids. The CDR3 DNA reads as TGTGCCAGCAGTCAACTCACAGTGGAAGCTTTCTTT. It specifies CASSQLTVEAFF.

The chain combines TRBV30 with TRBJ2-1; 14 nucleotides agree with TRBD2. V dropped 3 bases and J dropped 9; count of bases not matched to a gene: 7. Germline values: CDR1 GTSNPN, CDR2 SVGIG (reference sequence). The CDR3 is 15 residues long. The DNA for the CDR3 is TGTGCCTGGAGGAAGGGGACTAGCGGGAGTTTTGAGCAGTTCTTC. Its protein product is CAWRKGTSGSFEQFF.

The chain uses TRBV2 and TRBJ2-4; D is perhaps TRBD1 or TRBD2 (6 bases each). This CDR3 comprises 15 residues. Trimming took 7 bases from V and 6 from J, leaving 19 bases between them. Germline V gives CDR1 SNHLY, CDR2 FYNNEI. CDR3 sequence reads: CASIKGGLVGNIQYF. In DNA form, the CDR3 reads TGTGCCAGCATAAAAGGGGGGCTGGTGGGAAACATTCAGTACTTC. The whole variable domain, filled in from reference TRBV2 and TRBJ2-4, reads EPEVTQTPSHQVTQMGQEVILRCVPISNHLYFYWYRQILGQKVEFLVSFYNNEISEKSEIFDDQFSVERPDGSNFTLKIRSTKLEDSAMYFCASIKGGLVGNIQYFGAGTRLSVL.

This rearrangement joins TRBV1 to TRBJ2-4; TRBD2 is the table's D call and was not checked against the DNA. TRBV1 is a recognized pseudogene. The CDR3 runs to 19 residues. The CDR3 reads CTSSQANGTTDFRENIQYF. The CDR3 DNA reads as TGCACCAGCAGCCAGGCAAACGGGACTACCGACTTTAGGGAAAACATTCAGTACTTC.

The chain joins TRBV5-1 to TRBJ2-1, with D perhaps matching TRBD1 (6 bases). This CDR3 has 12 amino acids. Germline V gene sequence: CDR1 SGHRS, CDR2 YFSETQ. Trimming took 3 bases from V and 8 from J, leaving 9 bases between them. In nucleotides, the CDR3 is TGCGCCAGCAGCTACGACAGGCATGAGCAGTTCTTC. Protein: CASSYDRHEQFF.

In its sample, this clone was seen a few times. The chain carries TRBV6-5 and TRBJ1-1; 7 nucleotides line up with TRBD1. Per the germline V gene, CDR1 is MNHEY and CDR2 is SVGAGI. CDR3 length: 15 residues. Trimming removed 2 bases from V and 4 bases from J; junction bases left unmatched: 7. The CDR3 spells CASSYLTGKGTEAFF. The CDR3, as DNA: TGTGCCAGCAGTTACCTGACAGGGAAAGGCACTGAAGCTTTCTTT.

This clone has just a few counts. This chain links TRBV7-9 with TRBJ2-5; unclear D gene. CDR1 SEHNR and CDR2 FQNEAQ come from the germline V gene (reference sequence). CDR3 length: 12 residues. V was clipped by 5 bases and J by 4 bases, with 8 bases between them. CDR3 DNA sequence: TGTGCCAGCAGCCTCCTGGGAGAGACCCAGTACTTC. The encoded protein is CASSLLGETQYF.

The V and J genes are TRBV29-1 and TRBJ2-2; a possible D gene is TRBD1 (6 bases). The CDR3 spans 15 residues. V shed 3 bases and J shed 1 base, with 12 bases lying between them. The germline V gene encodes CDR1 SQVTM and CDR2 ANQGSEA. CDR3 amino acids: CSVERAGVNTGELFF. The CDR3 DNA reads TGCAGCGTTGAGAGGGCAGGGGTGAACACCGGGGAGCTGTTTTTT.

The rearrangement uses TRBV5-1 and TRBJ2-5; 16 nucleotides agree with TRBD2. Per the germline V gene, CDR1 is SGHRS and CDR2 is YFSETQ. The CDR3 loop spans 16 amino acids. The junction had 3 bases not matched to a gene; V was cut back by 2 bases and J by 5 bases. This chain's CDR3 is CASSLGTSGRAETQYF. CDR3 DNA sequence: TGCGCCAGCAGCTTAGGGACTAGCGGGAGGGCCGAGACCCAGTACTTC.

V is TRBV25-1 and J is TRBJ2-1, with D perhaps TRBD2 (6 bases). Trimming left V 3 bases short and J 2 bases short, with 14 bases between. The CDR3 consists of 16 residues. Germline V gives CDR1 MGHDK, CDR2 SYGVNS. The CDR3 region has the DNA TGTGCCAGCAGTGATAAGGGACTTCTCCCCTACAATGAGCAGTTCTTC. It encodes CASSDKGLLPYNEQFF.

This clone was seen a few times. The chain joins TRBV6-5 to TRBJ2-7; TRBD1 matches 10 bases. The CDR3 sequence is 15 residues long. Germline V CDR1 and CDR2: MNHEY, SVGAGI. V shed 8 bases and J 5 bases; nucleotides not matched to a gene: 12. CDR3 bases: TGTGCCAGCCCTTTCTGGACAGGGGGTTTTGACGAGCAGTACTTC. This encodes CASPFWTGGFDEQYF.

In nucleotides, the CDR3 is TGCGCCAGCAGCCTTTCGGGAGTAGGAACCGGGGAGCTGTTTTTT. This translates into CASSLSGVGTGELFF. This chain uses TRBV5-1 with TRBJ2-2; D perhaps matches TRBD2 (6 bases). Germline V CDR1 and CDR2: SGHRS, YFSETQ. This CDR3 contains 15 residues. The germline V and J ends were trimmed by 4 bases and 5 bases, with 15 bases remaining between them.

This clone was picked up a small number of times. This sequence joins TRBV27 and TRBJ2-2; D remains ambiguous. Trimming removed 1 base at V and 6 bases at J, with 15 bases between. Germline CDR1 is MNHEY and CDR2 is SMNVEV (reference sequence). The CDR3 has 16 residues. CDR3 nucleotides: TGTGCCAGCAGTTTATGGATCACAGATCGTCCCGGGGAGCTGTTTTTT. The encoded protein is CASSLWITDRPGELFF.

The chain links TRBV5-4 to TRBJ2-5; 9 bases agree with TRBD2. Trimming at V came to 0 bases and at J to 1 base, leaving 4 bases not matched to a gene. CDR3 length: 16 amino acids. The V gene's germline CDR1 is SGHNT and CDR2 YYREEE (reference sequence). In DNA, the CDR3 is TGTGCCAGCAGCTTGGGGGCTAGCGGGGTCCAAGAGACCCAGTACTTC. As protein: CASSLGASGVQETQYF. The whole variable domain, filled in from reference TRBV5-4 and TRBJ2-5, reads ETGVTQSPTHLIKTRGQQVTLRCSSQSGHNTVSWYQQALGQGPQFIFQYYREEENGRGNFPPRFSGLQFPNYSSELNVNALELDDSALYLCASSLGASGVQETQYFGPGTRLLVL.

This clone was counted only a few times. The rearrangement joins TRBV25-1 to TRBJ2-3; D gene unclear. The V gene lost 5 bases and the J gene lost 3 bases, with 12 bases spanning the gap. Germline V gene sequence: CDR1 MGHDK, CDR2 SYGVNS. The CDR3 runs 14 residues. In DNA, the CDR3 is TGTGCCAGCAGTCCCCGACTGGATACAGATACGCAGTATTTT. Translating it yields CASSPRLDTDTQYF.

The CDR3 here is CSVTLGQFTEAFF. CDR3 bases: TGCAGCGTAACACTAGGACAATTCACTGAAGCTTTCTTT. The V gene is TRBV29-1, the J gene TRBJ1-1, with a weak D call TRBD1 (5 bases). V lost 6 bases to trimming and J lost 4 bases, with 15 bases between them. The CDR3 runs to 13 residues. Looked up from germline, CDR1 is SQVTM and CDR2 is ANQGSEA.

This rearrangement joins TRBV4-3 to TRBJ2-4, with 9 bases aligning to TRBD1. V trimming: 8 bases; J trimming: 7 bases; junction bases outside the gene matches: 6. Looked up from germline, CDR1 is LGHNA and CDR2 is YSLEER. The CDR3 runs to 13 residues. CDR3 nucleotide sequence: TGCGCCAGCGGAACGACAGGGGGGAACATTCAGTACTTC. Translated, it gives CASGTTGGNIQYF.

DNA for the CDR3: TGCGCCAGCAGCCATACGGTGGATTCACCCCTCCACTTT. Encoded protein: CASSHTVDSPLHF. The chain employs TRBV4-1 and TRBJ1-6; no definite D call. With 3 bases removed from V and 8 bases from J, the gap between germline ends came to 8 bases. CDR1 MGHRA and CDR2 YSYEKL come from the germline V gene. The CDR3 spans 13 residues.